The rows below give T cell receptor beta chains drawn from one sample of a study of control samples from healthy donors and cancer patients. The repertoire was sequenced with immunoSEQ multiplex PCR; TCRdb's copy has only in-frame clones and lacks some. The sample comprises 100,000 to 150,000 clones, 85% to 95% of which are singletons, and 8.5% to 10% rests with the top ten. The sample was blood. These receptors were collected from a man aged 18 to 29 in good health. Both conserved end residues are part of each CDR3.

v_call	j_call	cdr3_length	cdr3_aa
TRBV6-5	TRBJ1-3	13	CASRQSSGNTIYF
TRBV7-3	TRBJ2-7	13	CASSSTTSAEQYF
TRBV20-1	TRBJ2-1	11	CSARRDRRAFF
TRBV5-1	TRBJ1-2	14	CASSFQDPNYGYTF
TRBV2	TRBJ1-6	13	CASSEPYNSPLHF
TRBV18	TRBJ2-3	15	CASSPKVTGRDTQYF
TRBV20-1	TRBJ2-2	13	CSASGGNTGELFF
TRBV30	TRBJ2-7	15	CAWSVAGVASYEQYF
TRBV6-4	TRBJ1-5	13	CASSQDSNQPQHF
TRBV11-1	TRBJ1-6	16	CASSFPRDTQESPLHF
TRBV19	TRBJ1-3	15	CASSIQGSSGNTIYF
TRBV13	TRBJ2-2	13	CASSLRNTGELFF
TRBV12-3/TRBV12-4	TRBJ1-2	12	CASRGRRAGYTF
TRBV19	TRBJ2-2	15	CASRTGDGNTGELFF
TRBV12-5	TRBJ2-1	13	CASTESSYNEQFF
TRBV4-1	TRBJ2-3	18	CASSQGTTSGKLLHTQYF
TRBV2	TRBJ2-7	15	CASSEGTGSIYEQYF
TRBV11-2	TRBJ1-5	15	CASSLGPDSNQPQHF
TRBV2	TRBJ2-6	16	CASRVTATSGANVLTF
TRBV6-5	TRBJ1-2	13	CASSLPGAGGYTF
TRBV5-1	TRBJ2-5	15	CASSLTFGGGETQYF
TRBV12-5	TRBJ1-5	16	CASGLIRDRRNQPQHF
TRBV5-1	TRBJ1-2	13	CASSPQGDYGYTF
TRBV27	TRBJ2-1	15	CASSILAGVYNEQFF
TRBV9	TRBJ2-1	15	CASSVVGDAYNEQFF
TRBV11-1	TRBJ1-1	14	CASSLDGDTFEAFF
TRBV9	TRBJ1-2	15	CASSGGQGAVYGYTF
TRBV10-3	TRBJ1-5	14	CAISESAVNQPQHF
TRBV5-4	TRBJ1-2	18	CASSLGSGTGGIIYGYTF
TRBV9	TRBJ2-3	16	CASSVDGRSLPDTQYF
TRBV12-5	TRBJ2-2	15	CASGSSRQPTGELFF
TRBV7-9	TRBJ1-1	15	CASSLGGTGDTEAFF
TRBV4-1	TRBJ2-3	17	CASSLKPLAGATDTQYF
TRBV30	TRBJ2-7	13	CAWSPSVSYEQYF
TRBV18	TRBJ1-1	13	CASSPTVNTEAFF
TRBV10-3	TRBJ1-1	14	CAISETGADTEAFF
TRBV21-1	TRBJ1-1	16	CASSTTGQTLNTEAFF
TRBV30	TRBJ1-2	14	CAWSRALGNYGYTF
TRBV5-4	TRBJ1-2	14	CASGGTGDPLGYTF
TRBV19	TRBJ2-5	13	CASRGLAQETQYF
TRBV5-1	TRBJ1-6	13	CASSRADNSPLHF
TRBV27	TRBJ2-7	14	CASSRDRGSYEQYF
TRBV6-4	TRBJ2-3	14	CASSDGQERDTQYF
TRBV6-1	TRBJ1-1	13	CASSERQTTEAFF
TRBV18	TRBJ2-3	13	CASSHVESDTQYF
TRBV5-3	TRBJ2-4	14	CARSGVTSKNIQYF